This T cell receptor (beta chain) comes out of a study of T cell changes during pregnancy in multiple sclerosis. The germline V gene encodes CDR1 SNHLY and CDR2 FYNNEI. V gave up 7 bases and J gave up 0 bases, with 18 bases separating them. The length of the CDR3 is 16 residues. The table came from immunoSEQ multiplex PCR; TCRdb's copy has only in-frame clones and leaves some out. Among roughly 110,000 clones, about 90% were seen once, and the ten largest hold around 1.6%. The receptor was derived from a female donor with multiple sclerosis, enrolled in a pregnancy study. The sequencing used peripheral blood, collected before pregnancy. The rearrangement joins TRBV2 to TRBJ1-1; possibly TRBD1 for D (5 bases). CDR3 in DNA: TGTGCCAGCACCCACGGGGGTCTCCTACTGAACACTGAAGCTTTCTTT. Translating it yields CASTHGGLLLNTEAFF.